This TCR beta chain is drawn from a study of esophageal squamous cell carcinoma under preoperative chemotherapy. Study results and limitations: After chemotherapy, TCR diversity rose significantly in peripheral T cells but not in tumor-infiltrating lymphocytes. Post-treatment tumor-infiltrating lymphocytes appeared partly derived from peripheral T cells migrating into the tumor.

TCRdb independently ran MiXCR on the PCR reads; one entry per CDR3 protein. The table includes roughly 15,000 distinct CDR3 sequences, 60% detected once. Stated time point: before preoperative PTX-NDP chemotherapy. In regard to this clonotype: Its antigen remains unknown.

Specimen collection occurred from a patient given preoperative chemotherapy. This clonotype was obtained from a human donor with esophageal squamous cell carcinoma. The donor label of this sample is uncertain.

CDR3 in amino acids: CASRAGGETQYF. In DNA, the CDR3 is TGCGCCAGCAGGGCGGGGGGAGAGACCCAGTACTTC. The chain is built from TRBV10-2 and TRBJ2-5; 8 nucleotides agree with TRBD2. The length of the CDR3 is 12 residues. Germline CDR1 reads WSHSY; CDR2 reads SAAADI. Trimming took 6 bases from V and 4 from J; bases not matched to a gene: 1.